A single T cell receptor (beta chain) is shown here with its context. The antigen is not known. This record belongs to a study of cytomegalovirus exposure and HLA in healthy donors. About the research overall: Early released data comprised some 85 million unique TCRs from HLA-typed donors. The study, taken as a whole, reports: It was in a later analysis that TCR association rates were seen to vary by HLA locus, highest for DRB1 and lowest for HLA-C. Earlier analysis yielded a pattern in which most TCR beta V segments were productive about 87% or about 30% of the time. The dataset shows that most TCR sequences were rare, while some public TCRs occurred in many donors.

Germline V lookup: CDR1 GTSNPN, CDR2 SVGIG (reference sequence). The V gene lost 0 bases and the J gene lost 2 bases, with 8 bases spanning the gap. The CDR3 extends over 15 amino acids. PCR primers comprised 60 Vbeta and 13 Jbeta primers. The data were produced by immunoSEQ multiplex PCR, yet TCRdb's version contains in-frame clones alone and is incomplete. The sample has 200,000 to 250,000 clones; 70% to 85% are singletons. This clonotype was sampled from a man aged 50 to 59 in good health and CMV-seronegative. Sequencing input: PBMCs. The genes are TRBV30 and TRBJ2-6; a weak D match, TRBD1 (5 bases). Here the CDR3 reads CAWSVRGTGANVLTF. The CDR3 DNA follows: TGTGCCTGGAGTGTAAGGGGTACTGGGGCCAACGTCCTGACTTTC.